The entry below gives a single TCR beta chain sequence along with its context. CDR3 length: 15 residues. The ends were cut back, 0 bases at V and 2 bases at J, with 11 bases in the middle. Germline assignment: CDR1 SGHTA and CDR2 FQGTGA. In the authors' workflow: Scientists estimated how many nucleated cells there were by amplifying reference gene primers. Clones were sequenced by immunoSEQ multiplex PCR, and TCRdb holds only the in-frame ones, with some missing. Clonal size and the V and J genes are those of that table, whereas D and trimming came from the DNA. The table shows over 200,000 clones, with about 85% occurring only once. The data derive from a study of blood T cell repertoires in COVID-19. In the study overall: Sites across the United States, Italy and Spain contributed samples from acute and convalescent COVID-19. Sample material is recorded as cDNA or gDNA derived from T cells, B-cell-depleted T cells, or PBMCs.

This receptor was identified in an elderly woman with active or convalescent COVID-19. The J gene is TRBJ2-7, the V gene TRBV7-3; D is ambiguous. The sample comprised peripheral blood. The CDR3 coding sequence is TGTGCCAGCAGCTTAACTTCCCCCAGGCCCTACGAGCAGTACTTC. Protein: CASSLTSPRPYEQYF. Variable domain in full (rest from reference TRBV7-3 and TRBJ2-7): GAGVSQTPSNKVTEKGKYVELRCDPISGHTALYWYRQSLGQGPEFLIYFQGTGAADDSGLPNDRFFAVRPEGSVSTLKIQRTERGDSAVYLCASSLTSPRPYEQYFGPGTRLTVT.